Here is one TCR beta chain with its context. The antigen it recognizes is unknown. No much larger clone is present one base from it, and per-base qualities are unavailable. This sample stems from a study of cytomegalovirus exposure and HLA in healthy donors (dated by TCRdb to 2016 to 2017). For the wider study: An earlier analysis of several hundred of the donors reported over 250 Gb of sequence data and 117 million unique TCR beta sequences obtained from about 180 million T cells. High-throughput TCR immunosequencing, statistical association of individual TCRs with disease status, and machine learning were combined to predict cytomegalovirus infection status. HLA typing included class I and class II loci at four-digit resolution. To study patterns of TCR occurrence, a later analysis re-analyzed previously published TCR beta repertoires from 666 donors and added high-resolution HLA genotyping. Donor age, sex, ethnicity and CMV serostatus were collected together with the repertoire data. The T cell repertoires of under 700 subjects were profiled by immunosequencing and related to cytomegalovirus serostatus. A later genetic analysis used genome-wide SNP genotypes for about 60% of the roughly 700 donors, treating that subset as a discovery cohort. The later analysis used no new phenotypic data to find candidate immune exposures, relying instead on TCR beta sequences and their occurrence across donors. The study aimed to test whether cataloging public T cell receptors could reveal signatures of past pathogen exposure. The number of donors typed differed by locus, with about 629-630 for A, B, C, DRB1 and DQB1, approximately 500 for DQA1, about 610 for DPA1, and some 470 for DPB1. Along with the roughly 610-subject first cohort, a separate validation cohort of more than 90 different subjects was used. Across around 400 genotyped donors of the cohort, an average of about 250,000 unique TCR beta nucleotide sequences per donor were sequenced, and about a sixth of those sequences were non-productive. An earlier analysis of around 580 of the donors used high-throughput TCR beta sequencing to judge whether each TCR beta V gene segment behaved as functional or pseudogenic. Every discovery cohort repertoire had been produced on one sequencing platform. Roughly 300 gigabases of sequencing data and tens of millions of unique TCR sequences were included in an early release covering under 650 HLA-typed donors. The genetic ancestry cluster associated with self-reported Caucasian donors included over 65% of the roughly 400 genotyped donors. Roughly five DR-DQ haplotypes were handled as single units for association and clustering, since linkage in the cohort was strong.

Preparation of the library involved the immunoSEQ multiplex PCR assay. For the multiplex PCR, a mixture combining 60 forward primers for TCR Vbeta segments and 13 reverse primers for TCR Jbeta segments was used. The CDR3 region of rearranged TCR beta genes was amplified from genomic DNA with a multiplex PCR assay. On the Illumina HiSeq System, the amplified TCR beta libraries were sequenced as 87-base-pair reads. The study's own analysis went as follows. A later analysis counted 65 million to 90 million unique TCR beta chains across the 666 repertoires, and about 10 million of these chains were shared by at least two donors. A nearest-neighbor algorithm error-corrected the raw reads and collapsed the reads into unique sequences, merging closely related sequences to remove PCR and sequencing errors. CDR3 sequences were aligned to IMGT reference sequences to assign V, D and J gene segments. For a sequence to be retained, a match of at least six nucleotides was required to both a V gene segment and a J gene segment. A rearrangement was called productive if the CDR3 had no stop codons and remained in frame with V and J, and every other rearrangement was called non-productive. Following IMGT convention, CDR3 was defined as the stretch from the second conserved V-encoded cysteine to the conserved J-encoded phenylalanine. Sequences without an unambiguous match to a single V gene segment were excluded from the earlier analysis of about 630 of the donors. An earlier analysis of several hundred of the donors classified V segments as functional when productive rearrangements were above 56.7% and as segregating when the standard deviation between donors was above 5%. A statistical classification framework was developed to diagnose cytomegalovirus status using the catalog of TCR beta chain sequences. In a later analysis, TCR nucleotide sequences were compared against IMGT/GENE-DB human TR gene sequences so that V and J genes could be assigned. The TCRdist pipeline was used in a later analysis to assign CDR3 sequences and most-parsimonious VDJ recombination scenarios. A later analysis defined each TCR beta chain by its CDR3 amino acid sequence plus V-gene family, and excluded reads lacking a unique V-gene family. A later analysis removed 550 to 700 highly shared, low-generation-probability nucleotide sequences to deal with suspected cross-contamination and a sequencing artifact. For each public chain, a later analysis derived a clonal expansion index from normalized ranks of inferred template counts within each repertoire. Generation probabilities in a later analysis came from a VDJ recombination model fitted to out-of-frame rearrangements, and those results were checked against IGoR. Hypergeometric tests were used in a later analysis to score TCR-TCR, TCR-HLA and TCR-CMV co-occurrence, with a repertoire-size bias correction applied to the TCR pairs. To estimate false discovery rates, a later analysis permuted the HLA or CMV assignments 20 times. A later analysis grouped co-occurring TCRs with DBSCAN, adding TCRdist sequence similarity when clustering within HLA-allele-positive subsets. Repertoires with fewer than 30,000 or more than 120,000 public chains, plus five repertoires with anomalous nucleotide sharing, were excluded from co-occurrence clustering. TCRdb mirrors the immuneACCESS table, restricted to in-frame sequences. Some clones are absent from its copies; in checked studies, under half trace to an unresolved V gene, and the reason for the others is unknown. V, J and clone size derive from that table, while D and trimming were established from the DNA sequence. Within this sample are 140,000 or so clones, with around 72% of them counted one time only. Of the sample, around 4.5% falls within the top ten clones.

The CDR3 numbers 15 residues from cysteine through phenylalanine. The sequence is cut down to CDR3 DNA, 45 bases in frame from base 1. In the germline V gene (reference sequence), CDR1 corresponds to SEHNR and CDR2 to FQNEAQ. Relative to germline, V is 5 bases shorter and J is 3 bases shorter, with 14 bases between their ends. Broader findings and caveats from the paper: This cohort had only TCR beta chains sequenced, and the lack of alpha or paired-chain data limited which features could be detected. Sequencing depth was assumed to be roughly uniform across donors in the presence/absence analyses, though that assumption may not hold. The classifier was reported to diagnose cytomegalovirus status with high specificity and sensitivity in both the original cohort and the validation cohort. An earlier analysis of 450 to 750 of the donors showed that most TCR beta V segments appeared in productive rearrangements either about 90% or about 30% of the time, which broadly matched IMGT annotations. A later genetic analysis reported fewer N-insertions in productive TCRs among donors in an Asian-associated ancestry cluster than the roughly 700-donor mean. Because some donors lacked HLA typing at each locus, the association tests relied only on the typed subset. A cluster of highly shared sequence variants was judged likely to be a technical artifact of the sequencing pipeline. According to a later analysis, TCR association rates differed among HLA loci, with DRB1 alleles showing the most associated TCRs and HLA-C alleles showing the fewest. A further reported finding was that TCR beta sequences accurately predicted the HLA-A and HLA-B alleles for most subjects in the first cohort. Some IMGT-functional V segments, including TRBV6-2 and TRBV6-3, could not be distinguished by the 87-base-pair reads and were therefore excluded. The earlier analysis of 587 of the donors excluded some 15 rarely observed V segments, including chromosome 9 orphons, because counts were too low. The authors suggested that the approach could potentially be generalized to other disease states and immunological phenotypes. Strong co-occurrence of HLA alleles, especially DR and DQ, made assigning TCR associations to individual alleles difficult. Three of the identified cytomegalovirus-associated TCR beta chains were confirmed in vitro to be specific for cytomegalovirus antigens. At a false discovery rate of 0.05, a later analysis linked some 17,000 TCR beta sequences to specific HLA alleles. According to a later analysis, most CMV-associated TCR beta chains appeared to be HLA-restricted, and the HLA associations seemed to be driven largely by CMV exposure. The only immune exposure information available for the cohort was CMV serostatus. In a later analysis, several top co-occurrence clusters were reported to appear linked to parvovirus B19, influenza, CMV and Epstein-Barr virus. While some public TCRs were present in many individuals, most TCR sequences turned up only very rarely across donors. The study gave a list of 150 to 200 TCR beta chains associated with cytomegalovirus. Linkage disequilibrium might explain the correlated functional status among segregating V segments, but an unknown experimental factor could not be excluded. A later genetic analysis associated a missense DCLRE1C variant with V-gene and J-gene trimming of TCR beta chains, and an independent cohort replicated the association. Compared with equally common non-associated chains, HLA-associated TCR beta chains in a later analysis were more clonally expanded and had lower generation probabilities.

The cohort comprised hundreds of healthy bone marrow donors. At the time of sampling, all cohort members were nominally healthy, though unrecorded immune exposures were likely present. The donor tested CMV seropositive, placing the donor among the approximately 290 seropositive members of the cohort. Each donor provided a peripheral blood sample, and peripheral blood mononuclear cells were used for TCR beta sequencing. The Qiagen DNeasy Blood Extraction Kit was used to extract genomic DNA from the blood cell samples. The rearrangement joined TRBV7-9 to TRBJ2-4; the D gene assignment is ambiguous. The specimen sequenced was PBMCs. The TCR originated in a man in his late teens or twenties in good health and CMV-seropositive. CDR3 loop: CASSHGGSGKNIQYF. At the DNA level, the sequence is TGTGCCAGCAGCCACGGTGGATCAGGCAAAAACATTCAGTACTTC.